The 6 T cell receptor beta chains presented below share a single source sample, sequenced in a study of blood T cell repertoires in COVID-19. Profiling relied on immunoSEQ multiplex PCR, and the TCRdb table lists in-frame clones only, not all of them. The table has about 76,000 clones, 80% to 90% seen once. Material for sequencing was peripheral blood. Receptor source: a human donor in a cohort sampled during active COVID-19.

A single count supports this clone. The chain couples TRBV9 to TRBJ1-1, with 8 bases lining up with TRBD1. Germline V gene sequence: CDR1 SGDLS, CDR2 YYNGEE. After removal of 3 bases from V and 3 bases from J, the junction contained 4 bases not matched to a gene. CDR3 length equals 14 residues. The CDR3 DNA is TGTGCCAGCAGCGCGGACAGGGAGGACACTGAAGCTTTCTTT. Translating it yields CASSADREDTEAFF. Combining the CDR3 with reference TRBV9 and TRBJ1-1 gives the whole variable domain DSGVTQTPKHLITATGQRVTLRCSPRSGDLSVYWYQQSLDQGLQFLIQYYNGEERAKGNILERFSAQQFPDLHSELNLSSLELGDSALYFCASSADREDTEAFFGQGTRLTVV.

This rearrangement joins TRBV18 to TRBJ1-5; 7 bases match TRBD1. Germline lookup yields CDR1 KGHSH and CDR2 LQKENI. The V segment lost 2 bases and the J segment 0 bases; nucleotides outside the gene matches: 4. This CDR3 comprises 16 residues. The CDR3, as DNA: TGTGCCAGCTCACCAGGGCAGGGGGATAGCAATCAGCCCCAGCATTTT. Translated: CASSPGQGDSNQPQHF.

The genes are TRBV6-5 and TRBJ1-6; 8 bases are a match to TRBD1. J lost 7 bases, V lost 7 bases, and 9 bases had no gene match. CDR3 length equals 15 residues. Per germline, CDR1 MNHEY and CDR2 SVGAGI. The CDR3 spells CASKGQGALNSPLHF. In nucleotides, the CDR3 is TGTGCCAGCAAAGGACAGGGAGCCTTAAATTCACCCCTCCACTTT.

The gene calls are TRBV2 and TRBJ2-3; possibly TRBD1 for D (5 bases). Trimming stripped 4 bases from V and 1 base from J, with 18 bases between. Germline V CDR1 and CDR2: SNHLY, FYNNEI. The CDR3 has 17 residues. Here the CDR3 reads CASSVRGSRFGTDTQYF. CDR3 nucleotides: TGTGCCAGCAGTGTTAGGGGTTCACGTTTTGGCACAGATACGCAGTATTTT. The complete variable domain, with remaining parts taken from reference TRBV2 and TRBJ2-3, reads EPEVTQTPSHQVTQMGQEVILRCVPISNHLYFYWYRQILGQKVEFLVSFYNNEISEKSEIFDDQFSVERPDGSNFTLKIRSTKLEDSAMYFCASSVRGSRFGTDTQYFGPGTRLTVL.

This clone was detected a few times. The rearrangement joins TRBV9 to TRBJ2-5; D is perhaps TRBD2 (6 bases). CDR3 length: 13 amino acids. Germline loops: CDR1 SGDLS, CDR2 YYNGEE. The V gene lost 6 bases and the J gene lost 0 bases, with 9 bases spanning the gap. The CDR3 is CASNRDYQETQYF. CDR3 coding DNA: TGTGCCAGCAACCGGGACTACCAAGAGACCCAGTACTTC. Based on the CDR3 plus reference TRBV9 and TRBJ2-5, the full variable domain is DSGVTQTPKHLITATGQRVTLRCSPRSGDLSVYWYQQSLDQGLQFLIQYYNGEERAKGNILERFSAQQFPDLHSELNLSSLELGDSALYFCASNRDYQETQYFGPGTRLLVL.

The gene calls are TRBV3-1 (or the pseudogene TRBV3-2) and TRBJ1-6; D is unclear. The germline V gene has CDR1 LGHDT and CDR2 YNNKEL (reference sequence). The ends were cut back, 0 bases at V and 10 bases at J, with 28 bases in the middle. The CDR3 sequence is 20 residues long. CDR3 amino acids: CASSQDRAFLRRFLNSPLHF. The CDR3 DNA reads TGTGCCAGCAGCCAAGATCGGGCGTTCTTGAGGAGGTTTTTGAACTCACCCCTCCACTTT.